The clone carrying this T cell receptor beta chain was recorded a few times. Both TRBC1 and TRBC2 were covered by a beta constant-region primer of two equimolar oligonucleotides. Each CDR3 protein is one row after TCRdb ran MiXCR on the UMI-ligation and nested PCR reads. The profile shows 120,000 to 150,000 distinct CDR3 sequences, approximately 15% of them singletons. The data originate from a study of naive and memory T cell subsets. Separate alpha and beta amplification began at the second PCR step. Overnight CMV lysate stimulation of fresh PBMCs defined donor CMV status by CD4+ IFNgamma. There are 11 residues in the CDR3. In germline, CDR1 is MNHEY, CDR2 SVGAGI. V was shortened by 7 bases and J by 7 bases, with 11 bases between the two germline ends.

The source is a human donor in good health. Sample: naive CD4+ T cells from blood. This rearrangement joins TRBV6-5 to TRBJ2-7; the D gene is possibly TRBD1 (7 bases). CDR3 DNA sequence: TGTGCCAGCACCCAGGGGGGTGAGCAGTACTTC. This gives the protein CASTQGGEQYF.